This T cell receptor beta chain is drawn from a study of T-cell reconstitution after alpha-beta-depleted transplantation in children. Unique molecular identifiers were incorporated during preparation of the TCRbeta library. TCRdb itself ran the PCR reads through MiXCR, one entry per CDR3 protein. The sample has 350,000 to 450,000 distinct CDR3 sequences, 13% seen once. The CDR3 spans 14 residues. Per germline, CDR1 SGHAT and CDR2 FQNNGV. Losses at the gene ends were 3 bases for V and 5 bases for J; bases not matched to a gene: 4. This clonotype appeared many times. This receptor was obtained from a human donor who donated a stem cell graft to a child with Fanconi anemia. The sequencing used PBMCs, collected from the stem cell graft. The genes are TRBV11-2 and TRBJ2-5, with 9 bases fitting TRBD2. The CDR3 loop is CASSFTGTSETQYF. The CDR3, as DNA: TGTGCCAGCAGCTTCACCGGGACTAGCGAGACCCAGTACTTC.